Sequencing of this T cell receptor beta chain was carried out in a study of spatial heterogeneity in lung cancer. Time point reported: sample taken at primary tumor resection. Material for sequencing was whole RNA from tumor, nontumor lung or frozen PBMC, left unsorted. Samples came from some 73 TRACERx patients with untreated early-stage lung cancer. Every molecule of TCR cDNA had its own unique molecular identifier. TCRdb re-analysed the 5' RACE reads in MiXCR, keeping a single row per CDR3 protein. The sample shows tens of thousands of distinct CDR3 sequences, about an eighth of them seen only once. The V and J ends lost 3 bases and 5 bases respectively, with 16 bases between them. The CDR3 has 15 residues. From germline, CDR1 is ENHRY and CDR2 SYGVKD. Broader study findings: Compared with follow-up, resection was when ubiquitous expanded tumor TCRs appeared in blood more.

This clonotype showed up many times. The antigen remains undetermined. The sample was PBMCs, taken at surgery. The rearrangement uses TRBV10-3 and TRBJ2-5, with D hard to call. The sequence was collected from a male donor with early-stage non-small cell lung cancer. CDR3 coding DNA: TGTGCCATCAGTGATTTAACGGACCCTTGGGAGACCCAGTACTTC. Amino acid sequence: CAISDLTDPWETQYF.